These 15 T cell receptor beta chains share one sample of origin, sequenced in a study. TCRdb re-called the RT-PCR reads with MiXCR, one entry per CDR3 protein. The sample has about 680,000 distinct CDR3 sequences, 13% to 15% seen once. The sequenced sample consisted of memory CD4+ T cells from blood. Receptor source: a female donor in good health, serving as a healthy control.

The chain employs TRBV20-1 and TRBJ2-4, with D perhaps being TRBD1 or TRBD2 (5 bases each). Trimming cost V 1 base and J 9 bases, with 19 bases left between them. The germline V gene has CDR1 DFQATT and CDR2 SNEGSKA (reference sequence). The CDR3 has 15 amino acids. This CDR3 is CSARGLMKLGTIQYF. The CDR3 DNA sequence: TGCAGTGCTAGAGGGCTAATGAAACTGGGGACCATTCAGTACTTC.

This clonotype was counted ten times or more. The chain joins TRBV28 to TRBJ1-1; unclear D gene. The CDR3 length is 14 residues. With 10 bases removed from V and 3 bases from J, the gap between germline ends came to 18 bases. Germline CDR1 reads MDHEN; CDR2 reads SYDVKM. The CDR3 here is CAIHRSQTYTEAFF. CDR3 nucleotides: TGTGCCATACACCGGTCGCAGACGTACACTGAAGCTTTCTTT.

The chain is built from TRBV5-1 and TRBJ1-2; TRBD1 might be the D (6 bases). Between the trimmed V and J ends, which lost 5 bases and 4 bases, there was a span of 18 bases. There are 15 residues in the CDR3. Germline V gene data show CDR1 as SGHRS and CDR2 as YFSETQ. CDR3 bases: TGCGCCAGCAGGGCAGACAGGACACCGCCCTATGGCTACACCTTC. It translates to CASRADRTPPYGYTF.

About this clonotype: A read error is possible here, since a much larger clone lies one base away. The chain employs TRBV20-1 and TRBJ1-6, with a possible D match to TRBD1 (6 bases). V lost 5 bases, J lost 17 bases, and 22 bases lay in between. The CDR3 loop spans 13 amino acids. The germline gives CDR1 DFQATT, CDR2 SNEGSKA (reference sequence). The CDR3 DNA is TGCAGTGCTCCGGGGGCGCTACGAGAAGCCATCCACTTT. Amino acids: CSAPGALREAIHF.

This clonotype came up a few times. The rearrangement links TRBV10-2 to TRBJ1-1; 8 nucleotides line up with TRBD1. The CDR3 totals 13 residues. J was trimmed by 4 bases and V by 6 bases; bases with no gene match: 4. Germline V gives CDR1 WSHSY, CDR2 SAAADI. CDR3 region: CASRGQGVTEAFF. The CDR3 DNA reads as TGCGCCAGCAGAGGACAGGGTGTCACTGAAGCTTTCTTT.

The chain has TRBV29-1 and TRBJ2-5; 10 positions match TRBD1. This CDR3 has 15 residues. CDR1 and CDR2 from the germline V gene are SQVTM and ANQGSEA. The CDR3 region has the DNA TGCAGTATCACCTTAGGGACAGGGGCAGGGGAGACCCAGTACTTC. Its protein is CSITLGTGAGETQYF.

This clonotype was recorded at least ten times. The V and J genes are TRBV6-5 and TRBJ2-1, with D unresolved. Germline V CDR1 and CDR2: MNHEY, SVGAGI. CDR3 size: 14 residues. V shed 7 bases and J shed 5 bases, with 15 bases lying between them. CDR3 bases: TGTGCCAGCACCCGGCCGGGTTTTGACAATGAGCAGTTCTTC. Translation gives CASTRPGFDNEQFF.

This clonotype was picked up a small number of times. The rearrangement uses TRBV7-8 and TRBJ2-2; maybe TRBD1 (6 bases). This CDR3 has 14 residues. Trimming took 4 bases from V and 6 from J, leaving 12 bases between them. CDR1 is SGHVS, CDR2 FQNEAQ, per germline. The CDR3: CASSSRRGSGELFF. CDR3 nucleotides: TGTGCCAGCAGCTCACGCAGGGGATCCGGGGAGCTGTTTTTT.

This chain joins TRBV27 and TRBJ2-3; TRBD2 agrees at 9 bases. There are 15 residues in the CDR3. Losses at the gene ends were 5 bases for V and 8 bases for J; bases not matched to a gene: 11. The germline CDR1 and CDR2 sequences are MNHEY and SMNVEV (reference sequence). CDR3 sequence (DNA): TGTGCCAGCAGTCTAGCGGGACAGATGTCCGTTACGCAGTATTTT. Residues: CASSLAGQMSVTQYF.

Details on this clonotype: A junction boundary mismatches the germline segment, possibly from a read error. The rearrangement joins TRBV6-1 to TRBJ2-1; D is perhaps TRBD1 (5 bases). This CDR3 has 11 amino acids. CDR1 and CDR2 (germline): MNHNS, SASEGT. CDR3 in amino acids: CASSDRAKQLF. CDR3 sequence (DNA): TGTGCCAGCAGTGACAGGGCGAAGCAGTTGTTC.

Many counts were recorded for this clonotype. The chain joins TRBV3-1 to TRBJ1-2; D perhaps matches TRBD1 (6 bases). CDR1 is LGHDT, CDR2 YNNKEL, per germline (reference sequence). The CDR3 sequence is 12 residues long. The V and J ends lost 4 bases and 11 bases respectively, with 14 bases between them. CDR3 residues: CASSRGTRHYTF. The CDR3 region has the DNA TGTGCCAGCAGCCGAGGGACACGGCATTACACCTTC.

J is TRBJ2-2 and V is TRBV6-5; maybe TRBD1 (5 bases). The V and J ends lost 2 bases and 1 base respectively, with 8 bases between them. The CDR3 is made up of 15 amino acids. Looked up from germline, CDR1 is MNHEY and CDR2 is SVGAGI. The CDR3: CASSYPGRNTGELFF. The CDR3 DNA is TGTGCCAGCAGTTACCCAGGGCGGAACACCGGGGAGCTGTTTTTT.

The chain combines TRBV9 with TRBJ1-1, with D unclear. This CDR3 comprises 15 residues. The germline gives CDR1 SGDLS, CDR2 YYNGEE. V was pared by 1 base and J by 6 bases, with 16 bases between. As DNA, the CDR3 is TGTGCCAGCAGCGTAATGTCGGCAACTGGGGCTGAAGCTTTCTTT. Its protein product is CASSVMSATGAEAFF.

This clonotype was counted a few times. The J gene is TRBJ1-3, the V gene TRBV20-1; TRBD1 agrees at 8 bases. Germline-derived CDR1 and CDR2 are DFQATT and SNEGSKA (reference sequence). CDR3 length: 15 amino acids. V gave up 3 bases and J gave up 4 bases; unmatched junction bases: 8. The CDR3 here is CSASGAQGAGNTIYF. CDR3 DNA sequence: TGCAGTGCTAGTGGGGCCCAGGGGGCCGGAAACACCATATATTTT.

In its sample, this clonotype was seen a few times. The V call is TRBV5-1, the J call TRBJ2-2; possible D gene TRBD2, 5 bases. There are 13 residues in the CDR3. The V gene lost 4 bases and the J gene lost 7 bases, with 11 bases spanning the gap. Germline V gene data show CDR1 as SGHRS and CDR2 as YFSETQ. CDR3 amino acids: CASSLATSGELFF. CDR3 coding DNA: TGCGCCAGCAGCCTCGCAACTAGCGGGGAGCTGTTTTTT.